This T cell receptor beta chain was captured by sequencing in a study of Ad26.COV2.S vaccination and SARS-CoV-2 variants. Overall study: Ad26.COV2.S, an intramuscular injection, was given once or twice 56 days apart.

Noted treatment: around 19 received Ad26.COV2.S at low or high dose, single or two shots; several received placebo; per-sample allocation not given. Sampling occurred on day 63 after the first vaccine or placebo injection. The length of the CDR3 is 15 residues. The germline CDR1 and CDR2 sequences are SGHRS and YFSETQ. Trimming at V came to 0 bases and at J to 12 bases, leaving 15 bases not matched to a gene. Assay used: immunoSEQ multiplex PCR; TCRdb lists only in-frame clones, some missing. Of 450,000 to 550,000 clones in the sample, roughly nine tenths are singletons; the top ten hold about 1.5%. The sequencing used peripheral blood, collected in a trial of Ad26.COV2.S vaccine versus placebo. This TCR derives from a person aged 18-65 years who received the Ad26.COV2.S COVID-19 vaccine or a placebo. The chain recombines TRBV5-1 with TRBJ2-7; 7 nucleotides agree with TRBD1. The CDR3 region is CASSLAATNRDSLYF. CDR3 sequence (DNA): TGCGCCAGCAGCTTGGCGGCTACTAACCGGGACAGTCTGTACTTC.